These 30 T cell receptor beta chains came from one sample sequenced in a study of PD-L1 blockade in urothelial cancer. Method: immunoSEQ multiplex PCR; TCRdb's copy keeps in-frame clones and lacks some. There are some 19,000 clones in the sample; about four fifths occur only once, and 1.5% to 2% lies in the top ten. Regarding time point: peripheral blood 6 weeks after treatment start. The sequencing used PBMCs, collected around atezolizumab (anti-PD-L1) treatment. These receptors came from a man aged 45-65 years with urothelial cancer.

This chain links TRBV5-1 with TRBJ1-3, with D unresolved. The CDR3 consists of 11 residues. CDR1 is SGHRS and CDR2 is YFSETQ in the germline V gene. The V and J ends lost 6 bases and 4 bases respectively, with 5 bases between them. This CDR3 is CASTIGNTIYF. CDR3 nucleotides: TGCGCCAGCACCATCGGAAACACCATATATTTT.

The chain has TRBV19 and TRBJ2-7, with 7 positions matching TRBD1. V shed 5 bases, J shed 2 bases, and the junction held 6 bases outside the gene matches. Germline lookup yields CDR1 LNHDA and CDR2 SQIVND (reference sequence). The CDR3 totals 14 residues. CDR3 protein: CASSQGRGTYEQYF. CDR3 in DNA: TGTGCCAGTAGTCAGGGCAGGGGGACCTACGAGCAGTACTTC.

The chain is built from TRBV2 and TRBJ2-1, with a tentative D call TRBD1 (6 bases). CDR1 and CDR2 (germline): SNHLY, FYNNEI. Deletions cut 6 bases from V and 10 bases from J, with 13 bases between. There are 12 residues in the CDR3. CDR3 sequence reads: CASRETGSEQFF. CDR3 DNA: TGTGCCAGCAGAGAAACAGGGAGCGAGCAGTTCTTC.

This clone was counted between two and nine times. The chain employs TRBV5-8 and TRBJ1-6, with unresolved D. Germline CDR1 is SGHTS and CDR2 is YDEGEE. Trimming cost V 0 bases and J 9 bases, with 10 bases left between them. The CDR3 has 14 residues. The CDR3 spells CASSLGQEVSPLHF. In DNA, the CDR3 is TGTGCCAGCAGCTTGGGGCAGGAGGTTTCACCCCTCCACTTT.

The J gene is TRBJ2-1, the V gene TRBV6-1, with 7 bases matching TRBD2. The CDR3 is made up of 13 amino acids. Germline trimming cut 3 bases from V and 9 bases from J; bases unmatched to any gene: 5. Germline V gene data show CDR1 as MNHNS and CDR2 as SASEGT. The CDR3 DNA is TGTGCCAGCAGTGATCAGACTAGCACTGAGCAGTTCTTC. This gives the protein CASSDQTSTEQFF.

This chain joins TRBV5-1 and TRBJ2-2, with 9 positions matching TRBD1. The CDR3 runs to 17 residues. Germline V gene data show CDR1 as SGHRS and CDR2 as YFSETQ. After removal of 4 bases from V and 4 bases from J, the junction contained 11 bases not matched to a gene. The CDR3 spells CASSVNPQGAGTGELFF. In nucleotides, the CDR3 is TGCGCCAGCAGCGTAAATCCACAGGGGGCGGGCACCGGGGAGCTGTTTTTT.

The V call is TRBV5-1, the J call TRBJ2-2, with D perhaps TRBD2 (6 bases). This CDR3 region has 15 residues. The germline gives CDR1 SGHRS, CDR2 YFSETQ. Trimming pared 0 bases from V and 5 bases from J, leaving 11 bases between. The CDR3 sequence is CASSLAGTGTGELFF. In DNA form, the CDR3 reads TGCGCCAGCAGCTTGGCCGGGACTGGTACCGGGGAGCTGTTTTTT.

The chain combines TRBV7-9 with TRBJ1-6, with 9 bases fitting TRBD1. CDR3 size: 15 residues. V trimming: 1 base; J trimming: 8 bases; junction bases outside the gene matches: 3. Germline V gives CDR1 SEHNR, CDR2 FQNEAQ (reference sequence). The CDR3 nucleotides are TGTGCCAGCAGCTTAGGACAGGGGGTGGATTCACCCCTCCACTTT. Its translation is CASSLGQGVDSPLHF.

As to this clone: The junction departs from germline at one end; a sequencing error may be responsible. The rearrangement joins TRBV7-7 to TRBJ2-1, with 9 nucleotides matching TRBD2. This CDR3 is built from 15 residues. The germline V gene encodes CDR1 SSHAT and CDR2 FNYEAQ (reference sequence). CDR3 region: CASSPGTSRHNEQFF. The CDR3 DNA sequence: TGTGCTAGCAGCCCCGGGACTAGCCGGCACAATGAGCAGTTCTTC.

V and J are TRBV5-1 and TRBJ2-1; 13 nucleotides agree with TRBD2. This CDR3 has 15 amino acids. V lost 5 bases to trimming and J lost 7 bases; unmatched junction nucleotides: 6. CDR1 SGHRS and CDR2 YFSETQ come from the germline V gene. The CDR3 DNA reads TGCGCCAGCAGGGGACTAGCGGGGAGGGTGAATGAGCAGTTCTTC. Translation gives CASRGLAGRVNEQFF. The entire variable domain, with the rest obtained from reference TRBV5-1 and TRBJ2-1, is as follows: KAGVTQTPRYLIKTRGQQVTLSCSPISGHRSVSWYQQTPGQGLQFLFEYFSETQRNKGNFPGRFSGRQFSNSRSEMNVSTLELGDSALYLCASRGLAGRVNEQFFGPGTRLTVL.

The rearrangement links TRBV9 to TRBJ2-4; D remains unclear. Trimming pared 3 bases from V and 0 bases from J, leaving 10 bases between. The V gene's germline CDR1 is SGDLS and CDR2 YYNGEE. This CDR3 contains 15 residues. The CDR3 is CASSAQIGAKNIQYF. The CDR3 DNA is TGTGCCAGCAGCGCCCAAATCGGAGCCAAAAACATTCAGTACTTC.

V gene TRBV6-5 combines with J gene TRBJ2-2; weak D call: TRBD1 (5 bases). From germline, CDR1 is MNHEY and CDR2 SVGAGI. V was trimmed by 5 bases and J by 3 bases, leaving 7 bases between them. This CDR3 spans 13 amino acids. CDR3 sequence reads: CASSDSDTGELFF. In DNA form, the CDR3 reads TGTGCCAGCAGTGACAGCGACACCGGGGAGCTGTTTTTT.

Remarks on this clone: At the DNA level, this CDR3 is encoded by other sequences in the same sample as well. The chain links TRBV15 to TRBJ1-4, with TRBD1 identical over 10 bases. The CDR3 sequence is 14 residues long. V dropped 5 bases and J dropped 4; count of bases not matched to a gene: 1. The germline V gene has CDR1 LNHNV and CDR2 YYDKDF (reference sequence). CDR3 protein: CATSRDRGNEKLFF. DNA for the CDR3: TGTGCCACCAGCCGGGACAGGGGTAATGAAAAACTGTTTTTT.

The V and J genes are TRBV4-1 and TRBJ1-4; weak D call: TRBD1 (5 bases). Germline CDR1 is MGHRA and CDR2 is YSYEKL. Trimming left V 1 base short and J 1 base short, with 10 bases between. The CDR3 length is 16 residues. The CDR3 nucleotides are TGCGCCAGCAGCCAAGGCCCGACAGTAACTAATGAAAAACTGTTTTTT. Its protein product is CASSQGPTVTNEKLFF.

This sequence joins TRBV7-2 and TRBJ2-2; 10 bases are a match to TRBD1. The V segment lost 4 bases and the J segment 1 base; nucleotides outside the gene matches: 3. The V gene's germline CDR1 is SGHTA and CDR2 FQGNSA. There are 16 residues in the CDR3. DNA of the CDR3: TGTGCCAGCAGCTACCGGGACAGGGGGAACACCGGGGAGCTGTTTTTT. Translation: CASSYRDRGNTGELFF.

The V gene is TRBV7-9, the J gene TRBJ1-2, with TRBD1 matching 8 bases. V lost 0 bases and J lost 8; bases outside the gene matches: 14. Germline CDR1 SEHNR, CDR2 FQNEAQ (reference sequence). This CDR3 region has 17 residues. CDR3 in DNA: TGTGCCAGCAGCTTAGCGACCGGGACAGGCCCGAAGGAGGGCTACACCTTC. It yields the protein CASSLATGTGPKEGYTF. Looking up the rest from reference TRBV7-9 and TRBJ1-2 gives the full variable domain: DTGVSQNPRHKITKRGQNVTFRCDPISEHNRLYWYRQTLGQGPEFLTYFQNEAQLEKSRLLSDRFSAERPKGSFSTLEIQRTEQGDSAMYLCASSLATGTGPKEGYTFGSGTRLTVV.

The gene calls are TRBV28 and TRBJ2-1; TRBD1 is a possible D gene (6 bases). Germline CDR1 and CDR2: MDHEN and SYDVKM. The CDR3 loop spans 15 amino acids. Trimming stripped 6 bases from V and 1 base from J, with 13 bases between. The DNA of the CDR3 is TGTGCCAGCAGGTCGCCAGGGGTATCCTACAATGAGCAGTTCTTC. Its translation: CASRSPGVSYNEQFF.

V is TRBV14 and J is TRBJ1-1; TRBD1 is a possible D gene (5 bases). Germline CDR1 is SGHDN and CDR2 is FVKESK. Between the trimmed V and J ends, which lost 3 bases and 4 bases, there was a span of 18 bases. CDR3 length: 16 amino acids. As DNA, the CDR3 is TGTGCCAGCAGCCAGCTCTGGGGAGGGGTGGGCACTGAAGCTTTCTTT. Translation: CASSQLWGGVGTEAFF.

This clone was seen just once. The chain couples TRBV5-4 to TRBJ1-6, with D tentatively TRBD1 (6 bases). Trimming took off 5 bases at V and 9 bases at J, with 15 bases between the two ends. The CDR3 covers 14 residues. Germline CDR1 is SGHNT and CDR2 is YYREEE (reference sequence). CDR3 in amino acids: CASRSGTLGSPLHF. CDR3 nucleotides: TGTGCCAGCAGATCCGGGACACTGGGTTCACCCCTCCACTTT.

The gene calls are TRBV5-5 and TRBJ1-4, with a weak D call TRBD1 (6 bases). The CDR3 contains 14 residues. The germline V gene encodes CDR1 SGHKS and CDR2 YYEKEE (reference sequence). The germline V and J ends were trimmed by 4 bases and 6 bases, with 13 bases remaining between them. The CDR3 loop is CASSLRDTYEKLFF. The CDR3 DNA is TGTGCCAGCAGCCTTCGGGACACCTATGAAAAACTGTTTTTT.

This chain uses TRBV5-1 with TRBJ2-5; TRBD2 agrees at 10 bases. CDR3 length: 16 residues. V gave up 2 bases and J gave up 5 bases; unmatched junction bases: 9. Germline V gene sequence: CDR1 SGHRS, CDR2 YFSETQ. This CDR3 is CASSFGSGGARETQYF. CDR3 nucleotide sequence: TGCGCCAGCAGCTTCGGGAGCGGGGGGGCCAGGGAGACCCAGTACTTC.

CDR3 amino acids: CASSQGFGVGYGYTF. CDR3 DNA: TGCGCCAGCAGCCAAGGATTCGGGGTCGGCTATGGCTACACCTTC. V gene TRBV4-1 combines with J gene TRBJ1-2; D unresolved. Between the trimmed V and J ends, which lost 1 base and 4 bases, there was a span of 13 bases. This CDR3 has 15 amino acids. The germline V gene has CDR1 MGHRA and CDR2 YSYEKL.

The V and J genes are TRBV19 and TRBJ2-1, with D hard to call. This CDR3 has 14 amino acids. Trimming left V 6 bases short and J 0 bases short, with 9 bases between. Germline values: CDR1 LNHDA, CDR2 SQIVND (reference sequence). CDR3 in amino acids: CASSPISSYNEQFF. The DNA of the CDR3 is TGTGCCAGTAGCCCAATTAGCTCCTACAATGAGCAGTTCTTC.

The chain has TRBV9 and TRBJ2-1; possible D gene TRBD2, 6 bases. This CDR3 is 15 amino acids long. Trimming removed 2 bases at V and 0 bases at J, with 9 bases between. Germline CDR1 is SGDLS and CDR2 is YYNGEE. CDR3 loop: CASSVSGVSYNEQFF. In nucleotides, the CDR3 is TGTGCCAGCAGCGTTTCGGGGGTCTCCTACAATGAGCAGTTCTTC.

The J gene is TRBJ2-3, the V gene TRBV30; 9 bases fit TRBD1. The J segment lost 3 bases and the V segment lost 2 bases, leaving 6 bases of the junction unmatched. CDR1 GTSNPN and CDR2 SVGIG come from the germline V gene (reference sequence). The CDR3 runs 15 residues. CDR3 in DNA: TGTGCCTGGAGTTTCCGGGACAGGGCAACAGATACGCAGTATTTT. It specifies CAWSFRDRATDTQYF.

The J gene is TRBJ2-5, the V gene TRBV4-2; D gene uncertain. Trimming shortened V by 1 base and J by 3 bases, and 9 bases separated the two germline ends. CDR1 is LGHNA and CDR2 is YNFKEQ in the germline V gene. CDR3 length: 14 amino acids. The DNA for the CDR3 is TGTGCCAGCAGCCAAGGTGGTAGCAAAGAGACCCAGTACTTC. This gives the protein CASSQGGSKETQYF.

The CDR3 here is CASSMGGRERGVLEQYF. The CDR3, as DNA: TGTGCCAGTAGTATGGGGGGGAGGGAGCGAGGGGTCTTAGAGCAGTACTTC. The J gene is TRBJ2-7, the V gene TRBV19, with TRBD2 matching over 7 bases. Germline V gene data show CDR1 as LNHDA and CDR2 as SQIVND (reference sequence). This CDR3 contains 17 residues. V was pared by 3 bases and J by 7 bases, with 18 bases of the junction left unmatched.

This clone was counted a few times. The chain carries TRBV19 and TRBJ1-5; no clear D. This CDR3 spans 12 amino acids. The V gene's germline CDR1 is LNHDA and CDR2 SQIVND (reference sequence). V was pared by 6 bases and J by 6 bases, with 9 bases between. CDR3 nucleotide sequence: TGTGCCAGTAGCCAGGCCCCTCAGCCCCAGCATTTT. Translating gives CASSQAPQPQHF.

The chain couples TRBV10-3 to TRBJ1-1; 7 bases map to TRBD1. This CDR3 contains 15 residues. The V segment lost 3 bases and the J segment 1 base; nucleotides outside the gene matches: 5. From germline, CDR1 is ENHRY and CDR2 SYGVKD. DNA of the CDR3: TGTGCCATCAGTGACCCGGGACAGCCGAACACTGAAGCTTTCTTT. Its protein is CAISDPGQPNTEAFF.

This sequence joins TRBV6-6 and TRBJ1-2, with D perhaps matching TRBD1 (5 bases). Trimming removed 5 bases at V and 8 bases at J, with 18 bases between. The germline CDR1 and CDR2 sequences are MNHNY and SVGAGI (reference sequence). This CDR3 spans 14 amino acids. CDR3 nucleotide sequence: TGTGCCAGCAGTCCGAAGACGGACACCGGCGGCTACACCTTC. Translated, it gives CASSPKTDTGGYTF.